A selection of T cell receptor beta chains follows, all from one sample in a study of cytomegalovirus exposure and HLA in healthy donors. Method: immunoSEQ multiplex PCR; TCRdb's copy keeps in-frame clones and lacks some. The sample records roughly 97,000 clones, about 9.5% being singletons. The sequencing sample was made of PBMCs. The source of these receptors is a man aged 35-49 years in good health and CMV-seropositive. Both conserved end residues are part of each CDR3. A D gene is named only where the DNA matches it firmly. Clone sizes are given selectively: once, few, many, or a class where the clone is expanded.

few,-,TRBV5-8,TRBJ2-2,TGTGCCAGCAGCTTGCTATCTCATCGCCTCGGCGGGGAGCTGTTTTTT,CASSLLSHRLGGELFF
few,-,TRBV2,TRBJ1-5,TGTGCCAGTAACCAGGTTAGCAATCAGCCCCAGCATTTT,CASNQVSNQPQHF
-,TRBD2,TRBV11-3,TRBJ2-7,TGTGCCAGCAGCCGGACTAGCGGGAGCTACGAGCAGTACTTC,CASSRTSGSYEQYF
-,TRBD1,TRBV28,TRBJ2-7,TGTGCCAGCAGTTCGACAGGGGGATTTTACGAGCAGTACTTC,CASSSTGGFYEQYF
-,-,TRBV13,TRBJ2-1,TGTGCCAGCAGCTCTGTCCGGGACTCACGTTTGGAGCAGTTCTTC,CASSSVRDSRLEQFF
-,TRBD1,TRBV19,TRBJ2-2,TGTGCCAGTAGTTCTCAACTCCGCCGGGACAGGGTTGTCACCGGGGAGCTGTTTTTT,CASSSQLRRDRVVTGELFF
few,TRBD2,TRBV11-2,TRBJ2-5,TGTGCCAGCAGCTTAAGGACTAGCGGGAGGGGGGAAGAGACCCAGTACTTC,CASSLRTSGRGEETQYF
few,-,TRBV7-3,TRBJ2-3,TGTGCCAGCAGCCTATCTAGGAGCACAGATACGCAGTATTTT,CASSLSRSTDTQYF
-,TRBD2,TRBV7-3,TRBJ2-1,TGTGCCAGCAGCCTAGGGACTAGCGGGATCAATGAGCAGTTCTTC,CASSLGTSGINEQFF
-,-,TRBV29-1,TRBJ2-3,TGCAGCGTCCCGAGCGGCTTAAGCACAGATACGCAGTATTTT,CSVPSGLSTDTQYF
-,-,TRBV7-7,TRBJ2-2,TGTGCTAGCAGCCAGGCTCCGGGGGGCGCAGCCGGGGAGCTGTTTTTT,CASSQAPGGAAGELFF
once,TRBD1,TRBV27,TRBJ1-5,TGTGCCAGCAGTCCGCCGGGGACAGGGGGCCGCAATCAGCCCCAGCATTTT,CASSPPGTGGRNQPQHF
few,-,TRBV27,TRBJ2-5,TGTGCCAGCAGCGTAGGAGGGCTGGAGACCCAGTACTTC,CASSVGGLETQYF